The rows below give T cell receptor beta chains drawn from one sample of a study of beta chain features in type 1 diabetes. TCRdb's table, derived via immunoSEQ multiplex PCR, lists solely in-frame clones and lacks some. This repertoire shows some 220,000 clones, approximately 11% found once; its top ten account for over 1%. The sample taken for sequencing was central memory CD4+ T cells from blood. These receptor sequences come from a young man in good health. Each CDR3 is given without its conserved first and last residue.

V	J	CDR3
TRBV7-9	TRBJ2-3	ASCAGGGDTQY
TRBV29-1	TRBJ1-1	SVALYGTENTEAF
TRBV7-6	TRBJ1-3	ASSLVPMGNTIY
TRBV7-2	TRBJ2-7	ASSLDRSYEQY
TRBV7-9	TRBJ2-3	ASSRGLAGVLSDTQY
TRBV6-6	TRBJ2-7	ASSYSSPRIGYEQY
TRBV7-2	TRBJ2-1	ASSQDRVNNEQF
TRBV7-9	TRBJ1-5	ASSSWDMMGPQH
TRBV5-8	TRBJ2-5	ASRAGTGEETQY
TRBV10-3	TRBJ2-5	AISELTQQTQY
TRBV25-1	TRBJ1-4	ASRPGTGTNEKLF
TRBV4-2	TRBJ2-2	ASSQDRGIAGELF
TRBV10-3	TRBJ2-7	AISDGTGAYEQY
TRBV7-2	TRBJ2-7	ASSPGLATYEQY
TRBV6-1	TRBJ2-4	ASSEIQAGGAKNIQY
TRBV4-2	TRBJ1-2	ASSQGPGEGTAYGYT
TRBV27	TRBJ2-1	ASQYSVGTSGYNEQF
TRBV7-9	TRBJ2-7	ASSLGLGGYEQY
TRBV12-5	-	ASGPGLSYEQY
TRBV19	TRBJ2-1	ASSRLAPNEQF
TRBV10-2	TRBJ2-7	ASKATGPSEQY
TRBV5-6	TRBJ1-5	ASSLGQDQPQH
TRBV5-1	TRBJ2-7	ASSAQGDSYEQY
TRBV21-1	TRBJ2-1	ASSFPRDRGLDEQF
TRBV7-3	TRBJ2-7	ASSPGTNAHEQY
TRBV5-1	TRBJ2-5	ASSLATSGIQETQY
TRBV27	TRBJ1-5	ASSRTYSNQPQH
TRBV6-5	TRBJ2-1	ASHRTQGYEQF
TRBV23-1	TRBJ2-1	ASSHPEGARDEQF
TRBV20-1	TRBJ2-5	SAPGGETQY
TRBV6-1	TRBJ2-7	ASTRDSRASEQY
TRBV30	TRBJ2-5	AWSRGEETQY
TRBV28	TRBJ2-7	ASSFPYNYEQY
TRBV29-1	TRBJ2-3	SVEAGSIRTDTQY
TRBV29-1	TRBJ2-2	SVDPNRDGELF
TRBV18	TRBJ2-7	ASSPGTQTYEQY
TRBV7-9	TRBJ2-5	ASSVRGAETQY
TRBV18	TRBJ2-1	ASSPPLGLVNEQF
TRBV5-1	TRBJ2-3	ASSDTSGRTDTQY
TRBV29-1	TRBJ1-5	SVASGGSNQPQH
TRBV5-6	TRBJ2-3	ASSFGLAPDTQY
TRBV5-5	TRBJ2-7	ASSFGGGGYEQY
TRBV30	TRBJ2-7	AWSRVTYEQY
TRBV5-6	TRBJ2-5	ASSGGQGAQETQY
TRBV2	TRBJ2-5	ASRAEAQETQY
TRBV6-5	TRBJ2-7	ASSTQGRGAYEQY
TRBV29-1	TRBJ1-1	SARSRNTEAF
TRBV7-3	TRBJ2-1	ASSQPPSDRANNEQF